This T cell receptor (beta chain) emerged from a study of T cell responses to AZD1222 COVID-19 vaccine. The V end lost 2 bases, the J end lost 5 bases, and 19 bases lay between the germline ends. The CDR3 runs to 16 residues. Looked up from germline, CDR1 is SGHNT and CDR2 is YYREEE (reference sequence). Using immunoSEQ multiplex PCR, the repertoire was profiled, and TCRdb retains in-frame clones only, with some absent. Of some 200,000 clones in the sample, approximately 94% were seen once. The source was peripheral blood, collected on day 0 of MenACWY control vaccination. This TCR came from an adult in good health. The chain is built from TRBV5-4 and TRBJ2-5; the D gene is possibly TRBD1 (5 bases). The CDR3 bases are TGTGCCAGCAGCTTAGGGGTTTACAGTTCTCAGGAGACCCAGTACTTC. Its protein product is CASSLGVYSSQETQYF.